This TCR beta chain was documented in a study of T cell responses to AZD1222 COVID-19 vaccine. Study conclusions and caveats: Epitopes outside B.1.351 and B.1.1.7 mutated regions reportedly drew nearly half of spike TCRs. There were vaccine-associated CD4 TCRs across spike, dominant at 160-218 and 743-854. Spike-specific TCRs gained breadth and depth after people received two AZD1222 doses.

The CDR3 sequence is 14 residues long. V dropped 6 bases and J dropped 7; count of bases not matched to a gene: 8. CDR1 is SEHNR, CDR2 FQNEAQ, per germline (reference sequence). About this clone: The antigen is not known.

Here immunoSEQ multiplex PCR was the method, and the copy in TCRdb shows in-frame clones only, minus some. The profile shows more than 90,000 clones, about nine tenths of them singletons. The input for sequencing was peripheral blood, taken 28 days after the second AZD1222 dose. The source is an adult who received the AZD1222 COVID-19 vaccine. The V gene is TRBV7-9, the J gene TRBJ2-1; 8 bases match TRBD1. This chain's CDR3 is CASRGTGGYNEQFF. CDR3 nucleotides: TGTGCCAGCAGAGGTACAGGGGGATATAATGAGCAGTTCTTC.